This entry lists 20 T cell receptor beta chains sequenced from one sample in a study of T cell responses to AZD1222 COVID-19 vaccine. The protocol was immunoSEQ multiplex PCR, while the TCRdb copy is restricted to in-frame clones and leaves out a portion. The sample records about 89,000 clones, around nine tenths being singletons. Material: peripheral blood, obtained 28 days after the second AZD1222 dose. Source of these receptors: an adult who received the AZD1222 COVID-19 vaccine.

The genes are TRBV29-1 and TRBJ2-7; 7 bases fit TRBD2. The CDR3 loop spans 15 amino acids. The germline V gene has CDR1 SQVTM and CDR2 ANQGSEA. After removal of 2 bases from V and 1 base from J, the junction contained 8 bases not matched to a gene. CDR3 loop: CSVETVPGLSYEQYF. The CDR3, as DNA: TGCAGCGTTGAAACCGTACCGGGACTATCCTACGAGCAGTACTTC.

The V gene is TRBV24-1, the J gene TRBJ1-2; D is uncertain. The ends were cut back, 4 bases at V and 8 bases at J, with 13 bases in the middle. The CDR3 has 13 amino acids. Germline lookup yields CDR1 KGHDR and CDR2 SFDVKD. The CDR3 DNA reads as TGTGCCACCAGTGACCGGCAAGGGCACGGCTACACCTTC. Its translation: CATSDRQGHGYTF.

DNA of the CDR3: TGTGCCAGCAGCGTAGCGCCAGGGGGCGGTGAGACCCAGTACTTC. It translates to CASSVAPGGGETQYF. The V call is TRBV9, the J call TRBJ2-5; TRBD1 matches 8 bases. The CDR3 sequence is 15 residues long. With 0 bases clipped from V and 5 bases from J, the junction kept 6 bases outside the gene matches. Germline assignment: CDR1 SGDLS and CDR2 YYNGEE. Drawing the rest from reference TRBV9 and TRBJ2-5, the complete variable domain is DSGVTQTPKHLITATGQRVTLRCSPRSGDLSVYWYQQSLDQGLQFLIQYYNGEERAKGNILERFSAQQFPDLHSELNLSSLELGDSALYFCASSVAPGGGETQYFGPGTRLLVL.

This chain connects TRBV3-1 (or the pseudogene TRBV3-2) to TRBJ2-3; 8 nucleotides align to TRBD2. Germline assignment: CDR1 LGHDT and CDR2 YNNKEL (reference sequence). The CDR3 loop spans 17 amino acids. J gave up 2 bases and V 1 base, and 8 bases lay outside the gene matches. The CDR3 sequence is CASSQALAGMNTDTQYF. In DNA, the CDR3 is TGTGCCAGCAGCCAAGCGCTAGCGGGTATGAACACAGATACGCAGTATTTT.

This chain uses TRBV10-3 with TRBJ1-1; a possible D gene is TRBD1 (5 bases). The V end lost 0 bases, the J end lost 2 bases, and 10 bases lay between the germline ends. Germline CDR1 ENHRY, CDR2 SYGVKD. The CDR3 is 15 amino acids. For the CDR3, the DNA is TGTGCCATCAGTGAGTCGACAGATCAAAACACTGAAGCTTTCTTT. Protein product: CAISESTDQNTEAFF.

The chain is built from TRBV20-1 and TRBJ2-3, with no clear D. CDR1 is DFQATT, CDR2 SNEGSKA, per germline (reference sequence). The V end was cut by 3 bases, the J end by 3 bases, with 7 bases between. The CDR3 spans 12 residues. In nucleotides, the CDR3 is TGCAGTGCTAGTCTTGGGACAGATACGCAGTATTTT. This encodes CSASLGTDTQYF.

The CDR3: CAATGTGGSPLHF. The CDR3 coding sequence is TGTGCAGCCACCGGGACAGGGGGATCACCCCTCCACTTT. This rearrangement joins TRBV19 to TRBJ1-6; TRBD1 matches at 11 bases. This CDR3 has 13 amino acids. The germline gives CDR1 LNHDA, CDR2 SQIVND (reference sequence).

The V call is TRBV7-9, the J call TRBJ1-6, with D unclear. The V gene lost 1 base and the J gene lost 0 bases, with 10 bases spanning the gap. The CDR3 loop spans 17 amino acids. The germline V gene encodes CDR1 SEHNR and CDR2 FQNEAQ (reference sequence). CDR3 sequence reads: CASSLESQSSYNSPLHF. The CDR3 nucleotides read TGTGCCAGCAGCTTAGAGTCGCAGAGCTCCTATAATTCACCCCTCCACTTT.

The rearrangement uses TRBV28 and TRBJ2-3; D is ambiguous. Trimming removed 6 bases at V and 6 bases at J, with 7 bases between. Germline V gives CDR1 MDHEN, CDR2 SYDVKM. This CDR3 comprises 11 residues. Here the CDR3 reads CASRNWDTQYF. CDR3 bases: TGTGCCAGCAGGAACTGGGATACGCAGTATTTT.

The V and J genes are TRBV18 and TRBJ2-7; 8 nucleotides line up with TRBD1. V lost 7 bases to trimming and J lost 3 bases; unmatched junction nucleotides: 5. The germline CDR1 and CDR2 sequences are KGHSH and LQKENI. The CDR3 covers 13 residues. The CDR3 protein is CASLLDRGYEQYF. DNA of the CDR3: TGTGCCAGCTTACTTGACAGGGGCTACGAGCAGTACTTC.

The chain couples TRBV11-2 to TRBJ1-2; 7 nucleotides match TRBD1. Germline CDR1 SGHAT, CDR2 FQNNGV. The length of the CDR3 is 13 residues. V was clipped by 5 bases and J by 8 bases; unmatched bases: 8. CDR3 amino acids: CASSRTGEGGYTF. The CDR3 DNA follows: TGTGCCAGCAGCCGAACAGGGGAAGGAGGCTACACCTTC.

The genes are TRBV6-5 and TRBJ1-3; D may be TRBD1 (5 bases). CDR3 size: 14 residues. The V end was cut by 7 bases, the J end by 2 bases, with 12 bases between. Germline V lookup: CDR1 MNHEY, CDR2 SVGAGI. The CDR3 is CASKQSGTGNTIYF. Here the CDR3 DNA reads TGTGCCAGCAAACAATCAGGGACTGGAAACACCATATATTTT.

This rearrangement joins TRBV7-3 to TRBJ2-7, with 9 bases matching TRBD1. This CDR3 comprises 15 residues. V lost 6 bases and J lost 8; bases outside the gene matches: 14. Germline-derived CDR1 and CDR2 are SGHTA and FQGTGA. The CDR3 sequence: CASSSAAGTGYKQYF. The CDR3 coding sequence is TGTGCCAGCAGTTCGGCCGCCGGGACAGGGTATAAGCAGTACTTC. Based on the CDR3 plus reference TRBV7-3 and TRBJ2-7, the full variable domain is GAGVSQTPSNKVTEKGKYVELRCDPISGHTALYWYRQSLGQGPEFLIYFQGTGAADDSGLPNDRFFAVRPEGSVSTLKIQRTERGDSAVYLCASSSAAGTGYKQYFGPGTRLTVT.

This rearrangement joins TRBV19 to TRBJ1-6; D unresolved. The CDR3 extends over 13 amino acids. Trimming shortened V by 5 bases and J by 10 bases, and 12 bases separated the two germline ends. CDR1 is LNHDA and CDR2 is SQIVND in the germline V gene (reference sequence). CDR3 sequence (DNA): TGTGCCAGTAGTCCGTGGGAAGGGTCACCCCTCCACTTT. Residues: CASSPWEGSPLHF.

In regard to this clone: The sample carries other DNA sequences with the same CDR3. The V call is TRBV27, the J call TRBJ1-6; D is ambiguous. Per germline, CDR1 MNHEY and CDR2 SMNVEV (reference sequence). This CDR3 is 11 amino acids long. V shed 4 bases and J shed 6 bases, with 1 base lying between them. The CDR3 DNA reads TGTGCCAGCAGTTCTAATTCACCCCTCCACTTT. Its translation: CASSSNSPLHF.

The genes are TRBV6-2 or TRBV6-3 and TRBJ2-4; the D call may be TRBD1 or TRBD2 (5 bases each). The CDR3 totals 14 residues. Trimming cost V 4 bases and J 7 bases, with 14 bases left between them. Germline V gene sequence: CDR1 MNHEY, CDR2 SVGEGT. The CDR3 region has the DNA TGTGCCAGCAGTTCTGGGGACCCCTGGAACATTCAGTACTTC. This encodes CASSSGDPWNIQYF.

This clone was seen more than once but under ten times. V is TRBV7-8 and J is TRBJ2-2; 14 bases are shared with TRBD2. CDR1 is SGHVS and CDR2 is FQNEAQ in the germline V gene. The V segment lost 2 bases and the J segment 2 bases; nucleotides outside the gene matches: 4. The CDR3 runs 18 residues. DNA for the CDR3: TGTGCCAGCAGCTTATCGGGACTAGCGGGGGCTAACACCGGGGAGCTGTTTTTT. As protein: CASSLSGLAGANTGELFF.

In this sample, this clone turned up a few times. V is TRBV9 and J is TRBJ1-1, with no clear D. The CDR3 is made up of 14 amino acids. The V and J ends lost 0 bases and 2 bases respectively, with 8 bases between them. The V gene's germline CDR1 is SGDLS and CDR2 YYNGEE. The CDR3 DNA is TGTGCCAGCAGCGTAGTCATGGATAACACTGAAGCTTTCTTT. Translation gives CASSVVMDNTEAFF.

This sequence joins TRBV5-6 and TRBJ1-1, with TRBD1 matching 7 bases. This CDR3 region has 16 residues. V lost 0 bases, J lost 6 bases, and 11 bases stayed unmatched. Germline V gene lookup returns CDR1 SGHDT and CDR2 YYEEEE. CDR3 protein: CASSLAQGGRNAEAFF. The DNA for the CDR3 is TGTGCCAGCAGCTTGGCCCAGGGGGGGCGCAACGCTGAAGCTTTCTTT. The entire variable domain, with the rest obtained from reference TRBV5-6 and TRBJ1-1, is as follows: DAGVTQSPTHLIKTRGQQVTLRCSPKSGHDTVSWYQQALGQGPQFIFQYYEEEERQRGNFPDRFSGHQFPNYSSELNVNALLLGDSALYLCASSLAQGGRNAEAFFGQGTRLTVV.

V usage is TRBV7-2 and J usage is TRBJ2-1; tentatively, D is TRBD2 (6 bases). The CDR3 sequence is 15 residues long. V lost 5 bases, J lost 7 bases, and 18 bases lay in between. Germline assignment: CDR1 SGHTA and CDR2 FQGNSA. The CDR3 here is CASSELARLTNEQFF. As DNA, the CDR3 is TGTGCCAGCAGCGAACTAGCACGTTTAACAAATGAGCAGTTCTTC.